Listed here are 6 T cell receptor beta chains from one sample, sequenced in a study of PD-1 blockade in classical Hodgkin lymphoma. Each of the patients experienced relapse following autologous stem cell transplantation, and their brentuximab vedotin exposure differed. Sequencing was performed with immunoSEQ multiplex PCR; in TCRdb, only in-frame clones are kept and a portion is missing. Counted here are around 60,000 clones, more than 70% occurring once; the ten biggest clones make up under 7%. Source: peripheral blood mononuclear cells (PBMCs), taken before the second cycle of nivolumab. The source of these receptors is a human donor with classical Hodgkin lymphoma.

This rearrangement joins TRBV9 to TRBJ2-1; 12 positions agree with TRBD1. In germline, CDR1 is SGDLS, CDR2 YYNGEE. The trim removed 3 bases at V and 10 bases at J, leaving 11 bases unmatched. The length of the CDR3 is 16 residues. This CDR3 is CASSDRGDRGLREQFF. In DNA form, the CDR3 reads TGTGCCAGCAGCGATCGTGGGGACAGGGGGCTCCGAGAGCAGTTCTTC.

The V and J genes are TRBV6-5 and TRBJ2-3; D is unresolved. Trimming removed 0 bases from V and 2 bases from J, with 3 bases in between. This CDR3 is built from 13 residues. Germline V gene data show CDR1 as MNHEY and CDR2 as SVGAGI. CDR3 amino acids: CASSYSHTDTQYF. CDR3 nucleotides: TGTGCCAGCAGTTACTCCCACACAGATACGCAGTATTTT.

The rearrangement joins TRBV7-6 to TRBJ2-7, with TRBD2 matching over 10 bases. J was trimmed by 0 bases and V by 0 bases; bases with no gene match: 2. Germline values: CDR1 SGHVS, CDR2 FNYEAQ. This CDR3 has 16 amino acids. The DNA of the CDR3 is TGTGCCAGCAGCTTAGCTAGCGGGGGGAGCTCCTACGAGCAGTACTTC. Translated, it gives CASSLASGGSSYEQYF.

The chain has TRBV5-1 and TRBJ1-1; TRBD1 matches 9 bases. This CDR3 has 15 amino acids. V lost 4 bases and J lost 3; bases outside the gene matches: 7. The germline gives CDR1 SGHRS, CDR2 YFSETQ. CDR3 DNA sequence: TGCGCCAGCAGCCTGGGACAGGGCGTAGACACTGAAGCTTTCTTT. Translation: CASSLGQGVDTEAFF.

The genes are TRBV12-5 and TRBJ1-2; the D gene is possibly TRBD1 (5 bases). Looked up from germline, CDR1 is LGHNT and CDR2 is FRNRAP. There are 13 residues in the CDR3. The V end lost 0 bases, the J end lost 13 bases, and 15 bases lay between the germline ends. CDR3 DNA: TGTGCTAGTGGTTTGGTATGGCAGGGAGGAGGCACCTTC. Its translation: CASGLVWQGGGTF.

The CDR3 loop is CASSSDGPSWNEQFF. As DNA, the CDR3 is TGTGCCAGCAGCTCGGACGGTCCCTCCTGGAATGAGCAGTTCTTC. The chain has TRBV7-3 and TRBJ2-1; unclear D gene. From germline, CDR1 is SGHTA and CDR2 FQGTGA. This CDR3 is 15 amino acids long. V was cut by 4 bases and J by 7 bases, with 17 bases left in between.